Shown below are 10 T cell receptor beta chains from a single sample sequenced in a study of T-cell memory formation after mild COVID-19. TCRdb itself ran the 5' RACE reads through MiXCR, one entry per CDR3 protein. The data contain 100,000 or so distinct CDR3 sequences, 8.5% to 14% of them singletons. The material sequenced was PBMCs or a T cell subset sorted from them (not recorded which). These receptors were collected from a man aged 18-30 years who had mild COVID-19 (a few samples of this study predate the infection). Cell type and time point are not known.

This clonotype came up a few times. The chain combines TRBV12-3 or TRBV12-4 with TRBJ2-4; D might be TRBD2 (6 bases). Between the trimmed V and J ends, which lost 3 bases and 1 base, there was a span of 7 bases. The CDR3 is 14 residues long. This CDR3 reads CASSLAGAKNIQYF. The CDR3 DNA reads as TGTGCCAGCAGTTTGGCGGGGGCCAAAAACATTCAGTACTTC.

Only a few counts were recorded for this clonotype. The J gene is TRBJ1-6, the V gene TRBV9; 7 bases line up with TRBD1. The CDR3 covers 14 residues. The trim removed 2 bases at V and 10 bases at J, leaving 6 bases unmatched. Germline V lookup: CDR1 SGDLS, CDR2 YYNGEE. The CDR3 loop reads CASSVTGEGSPLHF. In DNA form, the CDR3 reads TGTGCCAGCAGCGTTACAGGGGAAGGATCACCCCTCCACTTT.

Only a few counts were recorded for this clonotype. This chain links TRBV25-1 with TRBJ1-6; D unclear. Germline V CDR1 and CDR2: MGHDK, SYGVNS. Trimming cost V 6 bases and J 6 bases, with 12 bases left between them. The length of the CDR3 is 14 residues. DNA for the CDR3: TGTGCCAGCAGCAGGCCAATAACTAATTCACCCCTCCACTTT. The encoded protein is CASSRPITNSPLHF.

This clonotype has more than one count but fewer than ten. The chain uses TRBV6-1 and TRBJ2-7, with D uncertain. The V end lost 2 bases, the J end lost 2 bases, and 13 bases lay between the germline ends. In germline, CDR1 is MNHNS, CDR2 SASEGT. The CDR3 has 15 residues. CDR3 nucleotides: TGTGCCAGCAGTGAATCCGCGGCATACCCCTACGAGCAGTACGTC. Translated, it gives CASSESAAYPYEQYV.

The chain employs TRBV14 and TRBJ1-4; weak D call: TRBD1 (6 bases). The germline V and J ends were trimmed by 6 bases and 4 bases, with 12 bases remaining between them. Looked up from germline, CDR1 is SGHDN and CDR2 is FVKESK. This CDR3 spans 14 amino acids. Here the CDR3 reads CASSRTAYNEKLFF. Written as DNA, the CDR3 is TGTGCCAGCAGTCGGACAGCTTATAATGAAAAACTGTTTTTT.

This clonotype has only one observation. The genes are TRBV7-3 and TRBJ2-5; tentatively, D is TRBD2 (5 bases). The CDR3 has 15 residues. Trimming took off 3 bases at V and 4 bases at J, with 15 bases between the two ends. Germline V CDR1 and CDR2: SGHTA, FQGTGA. The DNA of the CDR3 is TGTGCCAGCAGCTTCGAAGGGCTAGCAGGAGAGACCCAGTACTTC. It is translated as CASSFEGLAGETQYF.

The chain recombines TRBV7-9 with TRBJ1-4; D is ambiguous. V was shortened by 4 bases and J by 4 bases, with 19 bases between the two germline ends. The CDR3 has 17 residues. The germline V gene encodes CDR1 SEHNR and CDR2 FQNEAQ (reference sequence). The CDR3 protein is CASSSQFESQLNEKLFF. CDR3 DNA: TGTGCCAGCAGCTCCCAGTTCGAATCGCAGCTTAATGAAAAACTGTTTTTT.

This clonotype occurred once. The genes are TRBV19 and TRBJ1-2, with D maybe TRBD1 (6 bases). Germline CDR1 and CDR2: LNHDA and SQIVND (reference sequence). The CDR3 runs to 12 residues. V lost 8 bases and J 2 bases, leaving 9 bases between the germline ends. The CDR3 is CASRTGNYGYTF. In DNA, the CDR3 is TGTGCCAGTCGCACAGGGAACTATGGCTACACCTTC.

The chain combines TRBV20-1 with TRBJ2-6; D tentatively reads TRBD1 or TRBD2 (5 bases each). The CDR3 has 15 residues. The germline V gene encodes CDR1 DFQATT and CDR2 SNEGSKA (reference sequence). V was clipped by 5 bases and J by 2 bases, with 13 bases between them. The CDR3 nucleotides are TGCAGTGCTGCACCTCTGGGGGCTGGGGCCAACGTCCTGACTTTC. This codes for CSAAPLGAGANVLTF.

The chain joins TRBV7-9 to TRBJ2-7; D is perhaps TRBD1 (5 bases). V gave up 4 bases and J gave up 6 bases, with 10 bases separating them. Per the germline V gene, CDR1 is SEHNR and CDR2 is FQNEAQ (reference sequence). The CDR3 is 12 residues long. CDR3 bases: TGTGCCAGCAGCTACCAGGGTTTCGAGCAGTACGTC. It yields the protein CASSYQGFEQYV.